This T cell receptor beta chain was recovered during a study of T cell changes during pregnancy in multiple sclerosis. Germline CDR1 SGHTA, CDR2 FQGTGA. V was pared by 0 bases and J by 6 bases, with 6 bases of the junction left unmatched. The CDR3 covers 16 residues. Profiled with immunoSEQ multiplex PCR; TCRdb holds only in-frame clones, not every one. This table holds 70,000 to 95,000 clones, just under 95% found once. The sequencing here drew on peripheral blood, taken in the first trimester of pregnancy. The TCR was taken from a female donor with multiple sclerosis, enrolled in a pregnancy study. The V and J genes are TRBV7-3 and TRBJ2-3, with 10 bases lining up with TRBD2. In nucleotides, the CDR3 is TGTGCCAGCAGCTTAACTAGCGGGGGGTATATTGATACGCAGTATTTT. This sequence encodes CASSLTSGGYIDTQYF.